The clone carrying this TCR beta chain was detected many times. What it recognizes is unknown. The entry originates in a study of neurological immune-mediated disorders. General study results and limits: HTLV-1-associated myelopathy had the most TCR clonal expansion, and multiple sclerosis had the least, less than healthy controls.

TCRdb passed the 5' RACE reads through MiXCR, listing each CDR3 protein once. The sample holds about 99,000 distinct CDR3 sequences, 10% to 13% seen once. The germline CDR1 and CDR2 sequences are DFQATT and SNEGSKA (reference sequence). The V end was cut by 5 bases, the J end by 8 bases, with 12 bases between. The CDR3 is made up of 12 amino acids. As for time point: longitudinal time-point 3. Unsorted libraries came from 2 million PBMCs stored at -80 °C. The J gene is TRBJ1-4, the V gene TRBV20-1, with no clear D. The receptor's source is a female donor with HTLV-1-associated myelopathy (HAM/TSP). Sequencing was carried out using PBMCs. CDR3 amino acids: CSAPDLGEKLFF. CDR3 coding DNA: TGCAGTGCTCCGGACCTTGGGGAAAAACTGTTTTTT.